This T cell receptor (beta chain) was captured in a study of cytomegalovirus exposure and HLA in healthy donors. Germline V CDR1 and CDR2: MDHEN, SYDVKM. CDR3 length: 17 residues. V lost 5 bases and J lost 3; bases outside the gene matches: 5. Primers: 60 Vbeta forward and 13 Jbeta reverse. Only in-frame clones appear in the TCRdb table, and some are missing; sequencing was by immunoSEQ multiplex PCR. Altogether some 90,000 clones are present, around 73% being singletons, with the ten largest covering 3% to 3.5%. The sequenced material came from PBMCs. The sequence came from a woman in her forties in good health and CMV-seronegative. This rearrangement joins TRBV28 to TRBJ2-6, with TRBD2 matching over 12 bases. This CDR3 is CASSMTSGSFGANVLTF. The CDR3 DNA follows: TGTGCCAGCAGTATGACTAGCGGGAGCTTTGGGGCCAACGTCCTGACTTTC.